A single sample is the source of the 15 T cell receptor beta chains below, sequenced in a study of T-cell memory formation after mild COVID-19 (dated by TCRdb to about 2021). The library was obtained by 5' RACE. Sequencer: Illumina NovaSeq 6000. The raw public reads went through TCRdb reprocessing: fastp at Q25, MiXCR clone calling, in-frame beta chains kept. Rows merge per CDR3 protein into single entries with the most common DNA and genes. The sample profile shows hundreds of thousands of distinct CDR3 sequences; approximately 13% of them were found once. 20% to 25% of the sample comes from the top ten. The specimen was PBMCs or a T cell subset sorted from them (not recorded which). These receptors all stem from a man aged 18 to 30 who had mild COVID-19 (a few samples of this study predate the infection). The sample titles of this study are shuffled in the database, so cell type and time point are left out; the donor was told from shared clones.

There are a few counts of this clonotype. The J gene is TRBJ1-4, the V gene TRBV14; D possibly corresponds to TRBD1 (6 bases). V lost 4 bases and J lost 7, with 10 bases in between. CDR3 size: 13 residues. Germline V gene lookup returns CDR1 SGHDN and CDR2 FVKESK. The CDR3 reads CASSPGQFEKLFF. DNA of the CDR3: TGTGCCAGCAGCCCCGGACAGTTTGAAAAACTGTTTTTT.

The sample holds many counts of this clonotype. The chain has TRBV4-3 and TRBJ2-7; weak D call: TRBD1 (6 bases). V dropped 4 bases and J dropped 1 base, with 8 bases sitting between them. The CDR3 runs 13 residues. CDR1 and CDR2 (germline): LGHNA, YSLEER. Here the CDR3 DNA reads TGCGCCAGCAGCCCACAGGGTTCCTACGAGCAGTACTTC. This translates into CASSPQGSYEQYF.

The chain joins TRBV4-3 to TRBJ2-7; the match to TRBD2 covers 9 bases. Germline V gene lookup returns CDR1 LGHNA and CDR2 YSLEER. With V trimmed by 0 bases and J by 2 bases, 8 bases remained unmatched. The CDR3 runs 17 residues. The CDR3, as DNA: TGCGCCAGCAGCCAAGAAAGAGCGGGGGGTAGGACCTACGAGCAGTACTTC. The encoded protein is CASSQERAGGRTYEQYF.

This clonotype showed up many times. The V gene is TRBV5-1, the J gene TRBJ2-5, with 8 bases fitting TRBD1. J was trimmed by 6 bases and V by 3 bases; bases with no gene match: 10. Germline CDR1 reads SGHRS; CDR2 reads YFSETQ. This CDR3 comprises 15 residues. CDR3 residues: CASSSPQGERKTQYF. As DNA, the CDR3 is TGCGCCAGCAGCTCACCACAGGGGGAGAGGAAGACCCAGTACTTC.

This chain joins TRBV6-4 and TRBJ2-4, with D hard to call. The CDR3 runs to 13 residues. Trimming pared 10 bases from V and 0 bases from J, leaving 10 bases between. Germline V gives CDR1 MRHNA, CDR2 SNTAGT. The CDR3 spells CATFRLAKNIQYF. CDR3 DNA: TGTGCCACCTTCCGACTAGCCAAAAACATTCAGTACTTC.

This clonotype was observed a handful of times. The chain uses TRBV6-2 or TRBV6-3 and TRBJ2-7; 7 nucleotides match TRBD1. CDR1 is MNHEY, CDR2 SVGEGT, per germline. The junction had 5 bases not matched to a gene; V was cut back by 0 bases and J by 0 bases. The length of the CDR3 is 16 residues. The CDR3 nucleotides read TGTGCCAGCAGTTACTCGGGACAGAAGAGCTCCTACGAGCAGTACTTC. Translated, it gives CASSYSGQKSSYEQYF.

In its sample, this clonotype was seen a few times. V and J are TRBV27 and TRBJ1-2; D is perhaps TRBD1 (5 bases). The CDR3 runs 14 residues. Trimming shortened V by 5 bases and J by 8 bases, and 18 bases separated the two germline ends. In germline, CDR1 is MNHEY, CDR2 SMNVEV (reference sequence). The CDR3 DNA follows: TGTGCCAGCAGTCCCCAGCAGGGTCTATGGGGCTACACCTTC. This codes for CASSPQQGLWGYTF.

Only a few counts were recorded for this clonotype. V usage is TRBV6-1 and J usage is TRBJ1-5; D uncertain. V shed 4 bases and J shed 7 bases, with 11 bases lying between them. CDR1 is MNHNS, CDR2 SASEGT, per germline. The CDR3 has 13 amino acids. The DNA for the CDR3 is TGTGCCAGCAGTGGCCCTTTGGGGCAGCCCCAGCATTTT. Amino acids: CASSGPLGQPQHF.

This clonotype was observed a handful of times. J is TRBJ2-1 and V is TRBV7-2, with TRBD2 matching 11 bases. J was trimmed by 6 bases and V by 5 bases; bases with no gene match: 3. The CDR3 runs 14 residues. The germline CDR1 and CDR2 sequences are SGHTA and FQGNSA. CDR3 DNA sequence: TGTGCCAGCAGCCGTAGCGGGGGGGCCAATGAGCAGTTCTTC. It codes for CASSRSGGANEQFF.

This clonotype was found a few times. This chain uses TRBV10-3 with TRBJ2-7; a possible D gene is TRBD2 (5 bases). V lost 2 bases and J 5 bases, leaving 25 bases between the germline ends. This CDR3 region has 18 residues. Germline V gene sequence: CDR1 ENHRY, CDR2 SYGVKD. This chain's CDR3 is CAISEPPGRTAGADEQYF. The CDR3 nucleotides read TGTGCCATCAGTGAGCCCCCCGGCCGGACGGCGGGCGCGGACGAGCAGTACTTC.

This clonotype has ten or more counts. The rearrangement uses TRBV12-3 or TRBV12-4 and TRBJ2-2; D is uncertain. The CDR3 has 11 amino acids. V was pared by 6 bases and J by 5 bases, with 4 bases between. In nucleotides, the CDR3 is TGTGCCAGCAGGCAGACCGGGGAGCTGTTTTTT. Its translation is CASRQTGELFF.

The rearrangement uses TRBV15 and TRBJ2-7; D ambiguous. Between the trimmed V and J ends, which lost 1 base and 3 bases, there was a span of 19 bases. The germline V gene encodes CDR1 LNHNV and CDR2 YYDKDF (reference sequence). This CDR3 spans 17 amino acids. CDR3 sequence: CATSRVHGPSPNYEQYF. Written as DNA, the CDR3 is TGTGCCACCAGCAGAGTACATGGACCCTCGCCAAACTACGAGCAGTACTTC.

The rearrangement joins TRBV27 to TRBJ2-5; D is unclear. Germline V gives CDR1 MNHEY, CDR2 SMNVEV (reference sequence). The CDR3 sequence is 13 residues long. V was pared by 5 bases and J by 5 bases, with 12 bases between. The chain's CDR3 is CASSPRLWETQYF. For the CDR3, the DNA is TGTGCCAGCAGTCCCCGCTTATGGGAGACCCAGTACTTC.

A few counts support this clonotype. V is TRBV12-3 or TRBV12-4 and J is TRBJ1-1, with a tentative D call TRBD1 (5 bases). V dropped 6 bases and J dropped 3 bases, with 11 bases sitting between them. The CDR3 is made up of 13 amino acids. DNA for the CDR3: TGTGCCAGCAGCGATGGGACGGACACTGAAGCTTTCTTT. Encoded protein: CASSDGTDTEAFF.

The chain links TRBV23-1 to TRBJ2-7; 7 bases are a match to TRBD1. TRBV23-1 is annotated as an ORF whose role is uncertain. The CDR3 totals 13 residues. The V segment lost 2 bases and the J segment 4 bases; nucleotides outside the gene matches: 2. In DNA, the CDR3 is TGCGCCAGCAGTCAAGGCAGGGGGTACGAGCAGTACGTC. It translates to CASSQGRGYEQYV.